These 26 T cell receptor beta chains came from one sample sequenced in a study of T cells in Graves' hyperthyroidism and ophthalmopathy. Amplification targeted TCR beta CDR3 regions from RNA transcripts. During a first-round RT-PCR of the TCR CDR3, the HTBI primer set was used. Using its own MiXCR run on the multiplex PCR reads, TCRdb lists one record per CDR3 protein. Of about 620,000 distinct CDR3 sequences in the sample, 15% to 20% were seen once. What was sequenced was blood. These receptors were taken from a woman in her twenties or thirties with Graves' hyperthyroidism.

This clonotype was detected ten times or more. The rearrangement uses TRBV7-2 and TRBJ2-1; 14 bases are shared with TRBD2. Germline trimming cut 5 bases from V and 9 bases from J; bases unmatched to any gene: 9. The CDR3 covers 16 residues. Germline-derived CDR1 and CDR2 are SGHTA and FQGNSA. CDR3 loop: CASSGIGGLAGVEQFF. In nucleotides, the CDR3 is TGTGCCAGCAGCGGTATTGGGGGACTAGCGGGAGTTGAGCAGTTCTTC.

The chain uses TRBV6-1 and TRBJ2-2; no clear D. CDR1 and CDR2 from the germline V gene are MNHNS and SASEGT. The CDR3 contains 13 residues. The ends were cut back, 5 bases at V and 3 bases at J, with 7 bases in the middle. The CDR3 nucleotides read TGTGCCAGCAGTTCGACTGACACCGGGGAGCTGTTTTTT. This gives the protein CASSSTDTGELFF.

The chain links TRBV29-1 to TRBJ2-1; D call uncertain. The CDR3 has 12 residues. The V gene's germline CDR1 is SQVTM and CDR2 ANQGSEA. Trimming took 4 bases from V and 2 from J, leaving 6 bases between them. In DNA, the CDR3 is TGCAGCGTTGGAACAGCCTACAATGAGCAGTTCTTC. This encodes CSVGTAYNEQFF.

This clonotype showed up many times. This chain connects TRBV11-3 to TRBJ2-1; D is unclear. The CDR3 is made up of 13 amino acids. V lost 4 bases, J lost 7 bases, and 11 bases lay in between. CDR1 SGHNT and CDR2 YENEEA come from the germline V gene. In DNA form, the CDR3 reads TGTGCCAGCAGCTCCTCTGGGTGGAATGAGCAGTTCTTC. It yields the protein CASSSSGWNEQFF. Full variable domain (outside the CDR3, taken from reference TRBV11-3 and TRBJ2-1): EAGVVQSPRYKIIEKKQPVAFWCNPISGHNTLYWYLQNLGQGPELLIRYENEEAVDDSQLPKDRFSAERLKGVDSTLKIQPAELGDSAVYLCASSSSGWNEQFFGPGTRLTVL.

This clonotype was counted between two and nine times. The chain joins TRBV3-1 to TRBJ2-2, with no clear D. Germline loops: CDR1 LGHDT, CDR2 YNNKEL (reference sequence). This CDR3 is 12 amino acids long. V dropped 2 bases and J dropped 6 bases, with 4 bases sitting between them. CDR3 DNA sequence: TGTGCCAGCAGCCAATACCCCGGGGAGCTGTTTTTT. Its protein is CASSQYPGELFF.

This clonotype has at least ten counts. J is TRBJ2-3 and V is TRBV5-1; D is unclear. The CDR3 is 14 amino acids. Per the germline V gene, CDR1 is SGHRS and CDR2 is YFSETQ. The V end lost 0 bases, the J end lost 5 bases, and 10 bases lay between the germline ends. The CDR3 loop reads CASSLGSARDTQYF. The CDR3 nucleotides are TGCGCCAGCAGCTTGGGATCCGCCCGAGATACGCAGTATTTT.

This clonotype showed up many times. The rearrangement uses TRBV12-3 or TRBV12-4 and TRBJ1-5, with TRBD1 matching over 9 bases. CDR3 length: 14 amino acids. The V and J ends lost 1 base and 7 bases, in that order; junction bases with no gene match: 2. The CDR3 DNA reads TGTGCCAGCAGTTTAGACAGGGGGCAACAGCCCCAGCATTTT. Translating gives CASSLDRGQQPQHF.

V and J are TRBV19 and TRBJ2-7; no clear D. Germline loops: CDR1 LNHDA, CDR2 SQIVND (reference sequence). This CDR3 has 15 residues. The ends were cut back, 3 bases at V and 2 bases at J, with 14 bases in the middle. This CDR3 is CASSILGNTAYEQYF. The CDR3 DNA is TGTGCCAGTAGTATTTTGGGTAACACGGCCTACGAGCAGTACTTC. The entire variable domain, with the rest obtained from reference TRBV19 and TRBJ2-7, is as follows: DGGITQSPKYLFRKEGQNVTLSCEQNLNHDAMYWYRQDPGQGLRLIYYSQIVNDFQKGDIAEGYSVSREKKESFPLTVTSAQKNPTAFYLCASSILGNTAYEQYFGPGTRLTVT.

The rearrangement links TRBV7-9 to TRBJ2-5; possible D gene TRBD1, 6 bases. V was clipped by 5 bases and J by 2 bases, with 15 bases between them. The CDR3 covers 15 residues. Germline V lookup: CDR1 SEHNR, CDR2 FQNEAQ (reference sequence). CDR3 sequence reads: CASSPSTGRQETQYF. The CDR3 DNA follows: TGTGCCAGCAGCCCATCGACAGGCCGACAAGAGACCCAGTACTTC.

This chain links TRBV10-3 with TRBJ2-6; maybe TRBD2 (5 bases). This CDR3 has 15 amino acids. Germline values: CDR1 ENHRY, CDR2 SYGVKD. The V and J ends lost 2 bases and 2 bases respectively, with 7 bases between them. The DNA of the CDR3 is TGTGCCATCAGTGAGCCTAGCCCTGGGGCCAACGTCCTGACTTTC. Translation: CAISEPSPGANVLTF.

Many counts were recorded for this clonotype. The CDR3 region has the DNA TGTGCCAGCAGTTTTACAGGGAGCCCAAGGGGTGAAGCTTTCTTT. It yields the protein CASSFTGSPRGEAFF. This rearrangement joins TRBV27 to TRBJ1-1, with D possibly being TRBD1 (6 bases). V was clipped by 3 bases and J by 7 bases, with 18 bases between them. This CDR3 is built from 15 residues. Germline V gives CDR1 MNHEY, CDR2 SMNVEV (reference sequence).

This clonotype has ten or more counts. The chain has TRBV7-3 and TRBJ2-1; 7 bases agree with TRBD1. Germline assignment: CDR1 SGHTA and CDR2 FQGTGA. The CDR3 runs to 15 residues. V was pared by 8 bases and J by 0 bases, with 7 bases of the junction left unmatched. The DNA of the CDR3 is TGTGCCAGCGGGCCCCCAGGGGGCTCCTACAATGAGCAGTTCTTC. Amino acids: CASGPPGGSYNEQFF.

This clonotype came up many times. This rearrangement joins TRBV27 to TRBJ2-3; D ambiguous. The V gene's germline CDR1 is MNHEY and CDR2 SMNVEV (reference sequence). The CDR3 runs 15 residues. Between the trimmed V and J ends, which lost 3 bases and 2 bases, there was a span of 12 bases. The CDR3 DNA follows: TGTGCCAGCAGTTTCCGACGTCCTAACACAGATACGCAGTATTTT. Its protein is CASSFRRPNTDTQYF.

This clonotype was seen many times. The chain joins TRBV5-6 to TRBJ2-7; D assignment may be TRBD1 or TRBD2 (6 bases each). This CDR3 spans 15 amino acids. The germline V gene has CDR1 SGHDT and CDR2 YYEEEE. With 1 base removed from V and 6 bases from J, the gap between germline ends came to 17 bases. The CDR3 bases are TGTGCCAGCAGCTTGAAGGTTCCGGGGGCGGGCGAGCAGTACTTC. Translating gives CASSLKVPGAGEQYF.

At least ten counts were recorded for this clonotype. The chain is built from TRBV28 and TRBJ2-7, with 10 bases matching TRBD1. CDR1 is MDHEN and CDR2 is SYDVKM in the germline V gene. V dropped 2 bases and J dropped 4; count of bases not matched to a gene: 8. The CDR3 loop spans 16 amino acids. CDR3 DNA: TGTGCCAGCAGTTTACTAACGACAGGGGGCCCGTACGAGCAGTACTTC. It yields the protein CASSLLTTGGPYEQYF.

Comment on this clonotype: A read error may explain this, as a much larger clone is one base away. V usage is TRBV11-1 and J usage is TRBJ2-1, with 11 positions matching TRBD2. Germline V gene data show CDR1 as SGHAT and CDR2 as FQDESV (reference sequence). The CDR3 is 16 residues long. The V gene end was trimmed by 4 bases and the J gene end by 7 bases; junction bases not matched to a gene: 9. CDR3 DNA: TGTGCCAGCAGCTCTCCGGGACTAGCGGATTTAAATGAGCAGTTCTTC. The encoded protein is CASSSPGLADLNEQFF.

The gene calls are TRBV18 and TRBJ2-7, with TRBD2 identical over 14 bases. CDR3 length: 17 amino acids. V was pared by 6 bases and J by 5 bases, with 12 bases of the junction left unmatched. CDR1 is KGHSH, CDR2 LQKENI, per germline. Here the CDR3 DNA reads TGTGCCAGCTCCGTAAATCTTCCGGGACTAGCGGGAGACGAGCAGTACTTC. This codes for CASSVNLPGLAGDEQYF.

This clonotype has just one count. The chain uses TRBV28 and TRBJ1-1; D is unresolved. The germline CDR1 and CDR2 sequences are MDHEN and SYDVKM. V lost 1 base and J lost 3, with 9 bases in between. The CDR3 loop spans 14 amino acids. CDR3 residues: CASSLSRLYTEAFF. In DNA form, the CDR3 reads TGTGCCAGCAGTTTATCCCGGCTCTACACTGAAGCTTTCTTT. The complete variable domain, with remaining parts taken from reference TRBV28 and TRBJ1-1, reads DVKVTQSSRYLVKRTGEKVFLECVQDMDHENMFWYRQDPGLGLRLIYFSYDVKMKEKGDIPEGYSVSREKKERFSLILESASTNQTSMYLCASSLSRLYTEAFFGQGTRLTVV.

Concerning this clonotype: Since a much larger clone is just one base distant, this may be a read error. The chain recombines TRBV5-6 with TRBJ1-2; 9 nucleotides match TRBD1. In germline, CDR1 is SGHDT, CDR2 YYEEEE. With 2 bases clipped from V and 4 bases from J, the junction kept 6 bases outside the gene matches. The CDR3 has 15 residues. As DNA, the CDR3 is TGTGCCAGCAGCTTTTCCGGGACAGGGACCTATGGCTACACCTTC. This codes for CASSFSGTGTYGYTF.

This clonotype was seen many times. The CDR3 region is CASSYHNEQFF. In DNA, the CDR3 is TGTGCCAGCAGCTATCACAATGAGCAGTTCTTC. V usage is TRBV7-9 and J usage is TRBJ2-1, with D uncertain. CDR3 length: 11 residues. Germline V gene sequence: CDR1 SEHNR, CDR2 FQNEAQ (reference sequence). V was shortened by 4 bases and J by 5 bases, with 3 bases between the two germline ends.

The chain couples TRBV11-2 to TRBJ2-2, with a possible D match to TRBD1 (6 bases). V dropped 4 bases and J dropped 1 base, with 13 bases sitting between them. The germline CDR1 and CDR2 sequences are SGHAT and FQNNGV. CDR3 length: 16 amino acids. The CDR3 DNA is TGTGCCAGCAGCTACGGAAGGGGGATGAACACCGGGGAGCTGTTTTTT. As protein: CASSYGRGMNTGELFF.

This clonotype has a handful of counts. The rearrangement uses TRBV5-1 and TRBJ2-1, with 8 nucleotides matching TRBD2. Unmatched junction bases numbered 9, after V lost 1 base and J lost 6 bases. Germline assignment: CDR1 SGHRS and CDR2 YFSETQ. This CDR3 has 16 residues. Here the CDR3 DNA reads TGCGCCAGCAGCTTGACTCAGCGGGAGCTAGTCAATGAGCAGTTCTTC. It translates to CASSLTQRELVNEQFF.

This clonotype was found a few times. The chain recombines TRBV4-3 with TRBJ2-3; D unclear. This CDR3 contains 14 residues. V shed 2 bases and J shed 4 bases, with 10 bases lying between them. Germline lookup yields CDR1 LGHNA and CDR2 YSLEER. The chain's CDR3 is CASSQSPFADTQYF. As DNA, the CDR3 is TGCGCCAGCAGCCAATCCCCTTTCGCAGATACGCAGTATTTT.

The chain carries TRBV30 and TRBJ1-5; D unclear. The CDR3 totals 14 residues. The germline gives CDR1 GTSNPN, CDR2 SVGIG (reference sequence). The V and J ends lost 3 bases and 1 base respectively, with 10 bases between them. In DNA, the CDR3 is TGTGCCTGGAGCGACCGACGGAGCAATCAGCCCCAGCATTTT. Amino acid sequence: CAWSDRRSNQPQHF.

J is TRBJ2-7 and V is TRBV20-1; D unresolved. The CDR3 length is 13 residues. Trimming left V 1 base short and J 4 bases short, with 11 bases between. From germline, CDR1 is DFQATT and CDR2 SNEGSKA (reference sequence). CDR3 nucleotides: TGCAGTGCTAGAGTAGGCGGATTATACGAGCAGTACTTC. It codes for CSARVGGLYEQYF.

This clonotype was seen repeatedly, ten times or more. The rearrangement joins TRBV7-9 to TRBJ2-5; D is ambiguous. The CDR3 is 12 residues long. Germline CDR1 reads SEHNR; CDR2 reads FQNEAQ (reference sequence). The germline V and J ends were trimmed by 1 base and 2 bases, with 2 bases remaining between them. The CDR3 region is CASSLVQETQYF. DNA of the CDR3: TGTGCCAGCAGCTTAGTACAAGAGACCCAGTACTTC. Full variable domain (outside the CDR3, taken from reference TRBV7-9 and TRBJ2-5): DTGVSQNPRHKITKRGQNVTFRCDPISEHNRLYWYRQTLGQGPEFLTYFQNEAQLEKSRLLSDRFSAERPKGSFSTLEIQRTEQGDSAMYLCASSLVQETQYFGPGTRLLVL.